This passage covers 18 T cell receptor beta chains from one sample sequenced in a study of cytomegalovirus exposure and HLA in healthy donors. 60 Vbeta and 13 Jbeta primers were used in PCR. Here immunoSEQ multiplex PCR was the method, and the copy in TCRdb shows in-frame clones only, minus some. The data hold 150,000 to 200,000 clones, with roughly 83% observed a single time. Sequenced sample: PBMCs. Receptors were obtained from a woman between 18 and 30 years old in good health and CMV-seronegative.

The CDR3 loop is CSVSRDIAYEQYF. DNA of the CDR3: TGCAGCGTCAGCCGGGACATAGCCTACGAGCAGTACTTC. The chain recombines TRBV29-1 with TRBJ2-7; D is perhaps TRBD1 (6 bases). The length of the CDR3 is 13 residues. Germline V CDR1 and CDR2: SQVTM, ANQGSEA. Trimming stripped 6 bases from V and 2 bases from J, with 14 bases between.

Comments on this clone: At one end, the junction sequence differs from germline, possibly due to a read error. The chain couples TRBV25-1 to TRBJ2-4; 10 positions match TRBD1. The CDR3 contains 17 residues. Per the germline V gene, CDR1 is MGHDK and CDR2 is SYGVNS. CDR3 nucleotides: TGTGCCAGCAGTGAATGCGAGCCGGGACAGGGGCGGAACAGTCAGTACTTC. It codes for CASSECEPGQGRNSQYF.

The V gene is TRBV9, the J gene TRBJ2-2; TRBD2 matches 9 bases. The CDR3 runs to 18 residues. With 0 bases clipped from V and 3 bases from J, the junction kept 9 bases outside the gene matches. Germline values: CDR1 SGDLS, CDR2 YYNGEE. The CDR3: CASSVDSGGLPHTGELFF. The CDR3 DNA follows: TGTGCCAGCAGCGTAGACAGCGGGGGGCTTCCGCACACCGGGGAGCTGTTTTTT.

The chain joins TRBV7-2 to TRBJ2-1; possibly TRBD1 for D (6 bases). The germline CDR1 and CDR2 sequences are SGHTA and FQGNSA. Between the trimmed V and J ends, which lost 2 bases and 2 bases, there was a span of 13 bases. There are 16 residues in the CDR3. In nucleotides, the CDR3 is TGTGCCAGCAGCTTACAGGGGATGTATACCTACAATGAGCAGTTCTTC. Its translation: CASSLQGMYTYNEQFF.

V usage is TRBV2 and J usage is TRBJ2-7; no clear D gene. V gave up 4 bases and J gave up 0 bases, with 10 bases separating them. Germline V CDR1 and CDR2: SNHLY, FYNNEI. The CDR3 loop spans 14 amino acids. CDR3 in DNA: TGTGCCAGCAGTGTGAGCGACCTCTCCTACGAGCAGTACTTC. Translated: CASSVSDLSYEQYF.

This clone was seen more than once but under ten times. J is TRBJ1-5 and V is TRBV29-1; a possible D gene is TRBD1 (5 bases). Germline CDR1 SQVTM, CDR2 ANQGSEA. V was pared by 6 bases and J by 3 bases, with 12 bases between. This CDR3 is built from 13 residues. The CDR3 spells CSVAAGPNQPQHF. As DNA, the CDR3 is TGCAGCGTCGCCGCGGGACCCAATCAGCCCCAGCATTTT. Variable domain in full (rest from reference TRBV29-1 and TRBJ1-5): SAVISQKPSRDICQRGTSLTIQCQVDSQVTMMFWYRQQPGQSLTLIATANQGSEATYESGFVIDKFPISRPNLTFSTLTVSNMSPEDSSIYLCSVAAGPNQPQHFGDGTRLSIL.

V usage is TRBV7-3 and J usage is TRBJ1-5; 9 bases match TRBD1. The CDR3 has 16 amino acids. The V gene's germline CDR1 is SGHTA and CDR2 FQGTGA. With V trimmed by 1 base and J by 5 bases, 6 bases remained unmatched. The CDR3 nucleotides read TGTGCCAGCAGCTTAAGACAGGGGGGTACCCATCAGCCCCAGCATTTT. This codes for CASSLRQGGTHQPQHF. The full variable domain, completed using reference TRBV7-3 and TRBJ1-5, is GAGVSQTPSNKVTEKGKYVELRCDPISGHTALYWYRQSLGQGPEFLIYFQGTGAADDSGLPNDRFFAVRPEGSVSTLKIQRTERGDSAVYLCASSLRQGGTHQPQHFGDGTRLSIL.

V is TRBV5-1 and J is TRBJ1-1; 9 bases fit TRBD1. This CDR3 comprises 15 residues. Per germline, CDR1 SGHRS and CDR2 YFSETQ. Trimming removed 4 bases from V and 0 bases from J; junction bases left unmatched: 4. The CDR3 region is CASSGGQGMNTEAFF. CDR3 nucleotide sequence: TGCGCCAGCAGCGGCGGACAGGGGATGAACACTGAAGCTTTCTTT.

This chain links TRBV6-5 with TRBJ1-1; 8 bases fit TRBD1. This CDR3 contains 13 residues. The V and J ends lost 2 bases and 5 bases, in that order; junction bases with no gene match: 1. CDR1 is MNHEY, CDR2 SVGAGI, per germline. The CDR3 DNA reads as TGTGCCAGCAGTTACCGGACAGGGACTGAAGCTTTCTTT. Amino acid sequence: CASSYRTGTEAFF.

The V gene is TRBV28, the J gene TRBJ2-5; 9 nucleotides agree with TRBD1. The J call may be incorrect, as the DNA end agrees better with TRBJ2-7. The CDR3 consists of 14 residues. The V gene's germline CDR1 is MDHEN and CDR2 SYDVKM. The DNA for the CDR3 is TGTGCCAGCAGACCCCCGGGACAGGGCTACGAGCAGTACTTC. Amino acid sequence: CASRPPGQGYEQYF.

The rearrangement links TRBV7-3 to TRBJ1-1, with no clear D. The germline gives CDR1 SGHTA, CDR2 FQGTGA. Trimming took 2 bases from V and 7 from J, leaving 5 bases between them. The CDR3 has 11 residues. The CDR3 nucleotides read TGTGCCAGCAGCTTAGGAGGTGAAGCTTTCTTT. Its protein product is CASSLGGEAFF.

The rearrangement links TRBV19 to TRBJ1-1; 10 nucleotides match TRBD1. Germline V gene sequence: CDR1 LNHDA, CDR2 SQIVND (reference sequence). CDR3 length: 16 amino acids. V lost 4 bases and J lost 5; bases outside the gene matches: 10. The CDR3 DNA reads TGTGCCAGTAGTACAGACCGGGACAGGGGATGGACTGAAGCTTTCTTT. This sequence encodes CASSTDRDRGWTEAFF.

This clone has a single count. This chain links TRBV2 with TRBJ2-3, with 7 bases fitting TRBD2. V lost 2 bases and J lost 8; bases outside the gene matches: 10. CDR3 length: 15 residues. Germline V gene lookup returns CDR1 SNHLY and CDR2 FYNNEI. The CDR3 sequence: CASSESRGRVGTQYF. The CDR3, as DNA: TGTGCCAGCAGTGAATCGCGTGGGAGGGTTGGTACGCAGTATTTT.

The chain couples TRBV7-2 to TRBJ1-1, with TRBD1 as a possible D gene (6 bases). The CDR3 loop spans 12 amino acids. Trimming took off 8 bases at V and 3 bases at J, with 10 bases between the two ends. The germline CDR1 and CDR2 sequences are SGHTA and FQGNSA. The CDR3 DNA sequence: TGTGCCAGCTTCGGGACATACACTGAAGCTTTCTTT. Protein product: CASFGTYTEAFF.

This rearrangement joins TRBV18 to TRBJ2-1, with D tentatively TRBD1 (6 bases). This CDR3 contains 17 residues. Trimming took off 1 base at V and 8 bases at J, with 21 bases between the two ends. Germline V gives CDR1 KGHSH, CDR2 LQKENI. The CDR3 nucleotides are TGTGCCAGCTCACCACGGGGGAATTTTGACAGGACGGATGAGCAGTTCTTC. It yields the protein CASSPRGNFDRTDEQFF.

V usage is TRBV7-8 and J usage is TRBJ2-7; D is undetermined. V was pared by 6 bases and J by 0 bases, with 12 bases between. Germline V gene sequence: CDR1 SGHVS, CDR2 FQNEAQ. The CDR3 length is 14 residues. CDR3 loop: CASSASGSSYEQYF. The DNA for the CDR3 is TGTGCCAGCAGTGCCTCCGGTAGCTCCTACGAGCAGTACTTC.

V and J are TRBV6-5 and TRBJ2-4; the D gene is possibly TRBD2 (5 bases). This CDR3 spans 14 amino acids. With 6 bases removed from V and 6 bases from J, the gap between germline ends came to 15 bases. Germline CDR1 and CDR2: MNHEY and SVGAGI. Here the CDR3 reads CASSRGSRANIQYF. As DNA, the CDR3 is TGTGCCAGCAGCCGAGGGTCTAGGGCAAACATTCAGTACTTC.

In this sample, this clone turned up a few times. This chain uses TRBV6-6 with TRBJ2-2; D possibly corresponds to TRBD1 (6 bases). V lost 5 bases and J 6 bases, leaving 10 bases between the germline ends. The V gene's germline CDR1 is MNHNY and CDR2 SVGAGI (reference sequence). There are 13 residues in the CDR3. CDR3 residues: CASSHREPGELFF. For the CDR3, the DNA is TGTGCCAGCAGTCACAGGGAGCCCGGGGAGCTGTTTTTT.